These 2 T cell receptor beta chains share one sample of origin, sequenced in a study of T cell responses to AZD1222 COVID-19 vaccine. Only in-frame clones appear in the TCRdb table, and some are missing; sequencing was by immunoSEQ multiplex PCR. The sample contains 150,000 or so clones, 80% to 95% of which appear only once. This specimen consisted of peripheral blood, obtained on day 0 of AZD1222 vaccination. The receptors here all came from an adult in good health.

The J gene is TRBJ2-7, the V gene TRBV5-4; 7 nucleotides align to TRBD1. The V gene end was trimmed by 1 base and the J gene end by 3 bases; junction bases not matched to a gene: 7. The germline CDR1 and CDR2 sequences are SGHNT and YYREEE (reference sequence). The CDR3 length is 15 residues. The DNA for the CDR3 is TGTGCCAGCAGCTTGAGGGCAGGGGGTAACTACGAGCAGTACTTC. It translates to CASSLRAGGNYEQYF.

DNA of the CDR3: TGTGCCAGCTCACCAGGGGGGAATAATAACTATGGCTACACCTTC. Its translation: CASSPGGNNNYGYTF. The chain employs TRBV18 and TRBJ1-2, with a weak D call TRBD1 (5 bases). This CDR3 spans 15 amino acids. With 2 bases removed from V and 1 base from J, the gap between germline ends came to 11 bases. Germline CDR1 reads KGHSH; CDR2 reads LQKENI. The whole variable domain, filled in from reference TRBV18 and TRBJ1-2, reads NAGVMQNPRHLVRRRGQEARLRCSPMKGHSHVYWYRQLPEEGLKFMVYLQKENIIDESGMPKERFSAEFPKEGPSILRIQQVVRGDSAAYFCASSPGGNNNYGYTFGSGTRLTVV.